These 24 T cell receptor beta chains originate from one sample sequenced in a study of blood T cell repertoires in COVID-19. Produced via immunoSEQ multiplex PCR; TCRdb's table is partial and in-frame only. This table holds fewer than 350,000 clones, more than 70% found once. The specimen sequenced was peripheral blood. The receptors originated from an older woman with COVID-19, enrolled during active disease.

The chain is built from TRBV19 and TRBJ1-2; a possible D gene is TRBD1 (5 bases). CDR1 is LNHDA and CDR2 is SQIVND in the germline V gene (reference sequence). The CDR3 extends over 15 amino acids. V lost 6 bases to trimming and J lost 3 bases, with 17 bases between them. CDR3 in amino acids: CASSKDSGAYYGYTF. CDR3 nucleotide sequence: TGTGCCAGTAGCAAAGACAGTGGGGCGTACTATGGCTACACCTTC.

The chain has TRBV29-1 and TRBJ1-1; D is unclear. CDR1 is SQVTM and CDR2 is ANQGSEA in the germline V gene. V lost 3 bases and J 6 bases, leaving 8 bases between the germline ends. The CDR3 contains 11 residues. The CDR3 region is CSVDYGAEAFF. In DNA, the CDR3 is TGCAGCGTTGACTACGGGGCTGAAGCTTTCTTT.

The genes are TRBV2 and TRBJ1-1; D remains ambiguous. Trimming left V 4 bases short and J 6 bases short, with 9 bases between. The CDR3 is 12 residues long. Germline V lookup: CDR1 SNHLY, CDR2 FYNNEI. CDR3 coding DNA: TGTGCCAGCAGTGCCAATTTCCCTGAAGCTTTCTTT. This sequence encodes CASSANFPEAFF.

The rearrangement uses TRBV28 and TRBJ1-3; 7 nucleotides match TRBD1. The trim removed 8 bases at V and 0 bases at J, leaving 13 bases unmatched. Germline V gives CDR1 MDHEN, CDR2 SYDVKM. The CDR3 loop spans 17 amino acids. Here the CDR3 reads CASLGGGTAHSGNTIYF. CDR3 nucleotides: TGTGCCAGCCTGGGGGGTGGGACAGCTCACTCTGGAAACACCATATATTTT.

The chain joins TRBV10-3 to TRBJ2-1, with D perhaps matching TRBD2 (6 bases). Germline V lookup: CDR1 ENHRY, CDR2 SYGVKD. This CDR3 has 15 residues. V lost 4 bases and J 2 bases, leaving 12 bases between the germline ends. The CDR3 here is CAISGDSRAYNEQFF. CDR3 nucleotides: TGTGCCATCAGTGGGGACTCGCGAGCCTACAATGAGCAGTTCTTC.

The rearrangement uses TRBV18 and TRBJ2-7; TRBD1 aligns across 8 bases. The CDR3 totals 17 residues. V trimming: 2 bases; J trimming: 2 bases; junction bases outside the gene matches: 11. Per the germline V gene, CDR1 is KGHSH and CDR2 is LQKENI. The CDR3, as DNA: TGTGCCAGCTCACCAGTGGCAGGGGGCAATTTCGCCTACGAGCAGTACTTC. It translates to CASSPVAGGNFAYEQYF. Using reference TRBV18 and TRBJ2-7 for the parts outside the CDR3, the full variable domain is NAGVMQNPRHLVRRRGQEARLRCSPMKGHSHVYWYRQLPEEGLKFMVYLQKENIIDESGMPKERFSAEFPKEGPSILRIQQVVRGDSAAYFCASSPVAGGNFAYEQYFGPGTRLTVT.

CDR3 in amino acids: CASSQGQDYGYTF. The CDR3 coding sequence is TGCGCCAGCAGCCAGGGACAAGACTATGGCTACACCTTC. J is TRBJ1-2 and V is TRBV5-1, with D possibly being TRBD1 (6 bases). The V gene's germline CDR1 is SGHRS and CDR2 YFSETQ. This CDR3 is 13 amino acids long. Trimming cost V 4 bases and J 3 bases, with 10 bases left between them.

The rearrangement links TRBV6-6 to TRBJ1-2; TRBD1 aligns across 7 bases. The V gene's germline CDR1 is MNHNY and CDR2 SVGAGI (reference sequence). Trimming took 6 bases from V and 4 from J; bases not matched to a gene: 8. This CDR3 is 14 amino acids long. The CDR3 DNA is TGTGCCAGCAGCCAGGGGGTAACCTCCTATGGCTACACCTTC. Translated, it gives CASSQGVTSYGYTF.

V and J are TRBV29-1 and TRBJ1-1; no clear D. The CDR3 extends over 11 amino acids. Trimming cost V 5 bases and J 2 bases, with 6 bases left between them. Germline lookup yields CDR1 SQVTM and CDR2 ANQGSEA. DNA of the CDR3: TGCAGCGTTCCCAAAAACACTGAAGCTTTCTTT. It is translated as CSVPKNTEAFF.

The chain links TRBV7-9 to TRBJ1-5; 7 bases are shared with TRBD1. The CDR3 extends over 16 amino acids. Germline V gives CDR1 SEHNR, CDR2 FQNEAQ (reference sequence). The ends lost 1 base at V and 1 base at J; junction bases unmatched: 4. CDR3 in DNA: TGTGCCAGCAGCTTAGGCACAGGGGCGAGCAATCAGCCCCAGCATTTT. This translates into CASSLGTGASNQPQHF.

The V and J genes are TRBV4-1 and TRBJ1-2; 8 bases match TRBD1. CDR1 and CDR2 (germline): MGHRA, YSYEKL. The CDR3 contains 14 residues. After removal of 3 bases from V and 4 bases from J, the junction contained 4 bases not matched to a gene. CDR3 sequence reads: CASSQDRAAYGYTF. The CDR3 DNA reads TGCGCCAGCAGCCAGGACAGGGCCGCCTATGGCTACACCTTC.

This clone was seen just once. The chain employs TRBV12-3 or TRBV12-4 and TRBJ1-4; tentative D call: TRBD1 (5 bases). The CDR3 extends over 12 amino acids. V lost 5 bases, J lost 14 bases, and 15 bases lay in between. CDR3 sequence reads: CASSPETGWLFF. The DNA for the CDR3 is TGTGCCAGCAGTCCAGAAACAGGTTGGCTGTTTTTT.

Only a few counts were recorded for this clone. The chain is built from TRBV6-5 and TRBJ2-7, with 7 bases that match TRBD1. The CDR3 is 13 amino acids. Trimming removed 6 bases from V and 4 bases from J; junction bases left unmatched: 6. CDR1 is MNHEY, CDR2 SVGAGI, per germline. The CDR3 spells CASSSGTVYEQYF. The CDR3 DNA reads TGTGCCAGCAGCTCCGGGACAGTATACGAGCAGTACTTC.

This sequence joins TRBV7-2 and TRBJ2-7, with 9 nucleotides matching TRBD2. J was trimmed by 6 bases and V by 5 bases; bases with no gene match: 11. Germline V gene lookup returns CDR1 SGHTA and CDR2 FQGNSA. The CDR3 covers 15 residues. The CDR3 DNA reads as TGTGCCAGCAGCCCAACTAGCGGGCTTCGGGGCGAGCAGTACTTC. Its translation is CASSPTSGLRGEQYF. The whole variable domain, filled in from reference TRBV7-2 and TRBJ2-7, reads GAGVSQSPSNKVTEKGKDVELRCDPISGHTALYWYRQSLGQGLEFLIYFQGNSAPDKSGLPSDRFSAERTGGSVSTLTIQRTQQEDSAVYLCASSPTSGLRGEQYFGPGTRLTVT.

V is TRBV2 and J is TRBJ1-2; 12 bases match TRBD1. V shed 5 bases and J 7 bases; nucleotides not matched to a gene: 11. Germline CDR1 is SNHLY and CDR2 is FYNNEI. The CDR3 runs to 16 residues. This CDR3 is CASSMGQGAIIGGYTF. CDR3 bases: TGTGCCAGCAGTATGGGACAGGGGGCGATTATTGGTGGCTACACCTTC.

The chain employs TRBV6-1 and TRBJ1-5, with TRBD1 matching over 7 bases. The germline CDR1 and CDR2 sequences are MNHNS and SASEGT. Trimming removed 4 bases from V and 1 base from J; junction bases left unmatched: 10. The length of the CDR3 is 17 residues. CDR3 sequence (DNA): TGTGCCAGCAGTGGCGCGACAGGGTCGGTCAGCAATCAGCCCCAGCATTTT. Translating gives CASSGATGSVSNQPQHF.

This CDR3 is CASRNTGKGVLVEAFF. CDR3 DNA sequence: TGTGCCAGTAGGAACACGGGTAAGGGGGTCTTGGTTGAAGCTTTCTTT. The chain uses TRBV19 and TRBJ1-1, with D possibly matching TRBD1 (6 bases). The CDR3 contains 16 residues. V gave up 6 bases and J gave up 7 bases, with 24 bases separating them. Germline CDR1 reads LNHDA; CDR2 reads SQIVND (reference sequence).

V and J are TRBV11-1 and TRBJ2-3, with D hard to call. The germline CDR1 and CDR2 sequences are SGHAT and FQDESV (reference sequence). The length of the CDR3 is 11 residues. V dropped 3 bases and J dropped 6 bases, with 4 bases sitting between them. The CDR3 loop reads CASSFGDTQYF. The CDR3 DNA reads TGTGCCAGCAGCTTTGGCGATACGCAGTATTTT.

The chain joins TRBV5-8 to TRBJ2-5, with TRBD2 matching over 10 bases. CDR3 length equals 15 residues. The germline V gene has CDR1 SGHTS and CDR2 YDEGEE. V shed 0 bases, J shed 4 bases, and the junction held 3 bases outside the gene matches. In DNA form, the CDR3 reads TGTGCCAGCAGCTTGGGAAGCGGGGGGGCAGAGACCCAGTACTTC. Translated: CASSLGSGGAETQYF.

The CDR3 loop is CASSLGWRGRKSGETDTQYF. The CDR3 DNA reads as TGTGCCAGCAGCTTAGGTTGGAGGGGGCGTAAGTCTGGCGAAACAGATACGCAGTATTTT. V gene TRBV7-3 combines with J gene TRBJ2-3, with D possibly TRBD1 on 7 matching bases. V was pared by 2 bases and J by 3 bases, with 27 bases between. The CDR3 spans 20 residues. Germline V gives CDR1 SGHTA, CDR2 FQGTGA.

This clone was picked up many times. The chain joins TRBV11-2 to TRBJ1-2; 9 bases are a match to TRBD1. The junction had 11 bases not matched to a gene; V was cut back by 4 bases and J by 2 bases. Germline V gene lookup returns CDR1 SGHAT and CDR2 FQNNGV. The CDR3 consists of 17 residues. DNA of the CDR3: TGTGCCAGCAGCTCTCCGGGAGGGACAGGGTACAACTATGGCTACACCTTC. Translation: CASSSPGGTGYNYGYTF.

The J gene is TRBJ1-3, the V gene TRBV19, with 7 bases fitting TRBD1. Unmatched junction bases numbered 10, after V lost 10 bases and J lost 1 base. The length of the CDR3 is 15 residues. Germline values: CDR1 LNHDA, CDR2 SQIVND (reference sequence). The CDR3 loop is CATSIQGSSGNTIYF. In DNA form, the CDR3 reads TGTGCCACCTCCATACAGGGGTCGTCTGGAAACACCATATATTTT.

J is TRBJ1-2 and V is TRBV11-2; D unclear. The CDR3 consists of 14 residues. Trimming cost V 0 bases and J 4 bases, with 9 bases left between them. From germline, CDR1 is SGHAT and CDR2 FQNNGV. The CDR3 coding sequence is TGTGCCAGCAGCTTAGATGCACTGTCCTATGGCTACACCTTC. Protein: CASSLDALSYGYTF.

The CDR3 region has the DNA TGTGCCAGCAGTCCCTTGGAGTTTTCTAACTATGGCTACACCTTC. It translates to CASSPLEFSNYGYTF. J is TRBJ1-2 and V is TRBV28; D uncertain. Germline CDR1 and CDR2: MDHEN and SYDVKM. V shed 5 bases and J shed 0 bases, with 13 bases lying between them. This CDR3 is 15 amino acids long.